A single sample gave rise to the 28 T cell receptor beta chains below, sequenced in a study of T cell repertoires in cytomegalovirus infection. These receptors' antigens are unknown. Using its own MiXCR run on the reads, TCRdb lists one record per CDR3 protein. The sample lists about 890,000 distinct CDR3 sequences; less than 35% were seen once. Sequencing used cultured CD8+ T cells from PBMCs, obtained from culture after CMV antigen stimulation. The source is a human donor in good health (CMV status not recorded). Some clones in this sample may be carry-over from other donors' samples.

This sequence joins TRBV6-1 and TRBJ2-3; D is undetermined. The ends were cut back, 1 base at V and 2 bases at J, with 10 bases in the middle. CDR1 and CDR2 (germline): MNHNS, SASEGT. CDR3 length equals 15 residues. CDR3 region: CASSEGPPATDTQYF. In nucleotides, the CDR3 is TGTGCCAGCAGTGAAGGCCCACCGGCCACAGATACGCAGTATTTT.

This clonotype has a handful of counts. The chain joins TRBV6-1 to TRBJ2-3; 8 nucleotides line up with TRBD2. V trimming: 5 bases; J trimming: 5 bases; junction bases outside the gene matches: 12. The CDR3 loop spans 16 amino acids. The V gene's germline CDR1 is MNHNS and CDR2 SASEGT. CDR3 residues: CASSSLGGGGKDTQYF. The CDR3 bases are TGTGCCAGCAGTTCTCTCGGGGGGGGCGGGAAAGATACGCAGTATTTT.

With regard to this clonotype: A much larger clone differs from this one at a single base, so this may be a read error. This rearrangement joins TRBV7-2 to TRBJ2-5; 8 nucleotides match TRBD2. The length of the CDR3 is 13 residues. Germline CDR1 is SGHTA and CDR2 is FQGNSA. CDR3 DNA sequence: TGTGTCAGCAGGGGAGCGGGGGAAGAGACCCAGTACTTC. Amino acid sequence: CVSRGAGEETQYF.

This clonotype was detected a few times. The V call is TRBV7-8, the J call TRBJ2-2, with D tentatively TRBD2 (7 bases). CDR3 length: 13 amino acids. Trimming cost V 4 bases and J 6 bases, with 9 bases left between them. Germline V CDR1 and CDR2: SGHVS, FQNEAQ. CDR3 protein: CASSWGGSGELFF. The CDR3 nucleotides read TGTGCCAGCAGCTGGGGGGGCTCCGGGGAGCTGTTTTTT.

The chain carries TRBV10-1 and TRBJ2-4; D may match TRBD1 or TRBD2 (5 bases each). Trimming shortened V by 5 bases and J by 6 bases, and 17 bases separated the two germline ends. The CDR3 totals 15 residues. CDR1 WNHNN and CDR2 SYGVQD come from the germline V gene (reference sequence). CDR3 amino acids: CASSTPGRDGNIQYF. CDR3 bases: TGCGCCAGCAGTACGCCGGGACGGGACGGAAACATTCAGTACTTC.

The chain employs TRBV4-1 and TRBJ2-2; tentative D call: TRBD1 (6 bases). The germline V gene encodes CDR1 MGHRA and CDR2 YSYEKL. V was clipped by 1 base and J by 0 bases, with 15 bases between them. The CDR3 runs to 18 residues. CDR3 DNA sequence: TGCGCCAGCAGCCAAGGTCCGGCATGGACAGCGAACACCGGGGAGCTGTTTTTT. Residues: CASSQGPAWTANTGELFF.

This clonotype was counted only a few times. The genes are TRBV2 and TRBJ2-4, with D unclear. Germline-derived CDR1 and CDR2 are SNHLY and FYNNEI. Deletions cut 2 bases from V and 1 base from J, with 18 bases between. The CDR3 contains 18 residues. The chain's CDR3 is CASSESPAPGFAKNIQYF. CDR3 DNA: TGTGCCAGCAGTGAAAGTCCAGCGCCCGGGTTCGCCAAAAACATTCAGTACTTC.

V gene TRBV2 combines with J gene TRBJ1-1; D gene ambiguous. CDR3 length equals 15 residues. V lost 8 bases, J lost 0 bases, and 16 bases lay in between. The germline V gene has CDR1 SNHLY and CDR2 FYNNEI. CDR3 amino acids: CASYQYGVLNTEAFF. Written as DNA, the CDR3 is TGTGCCAGCTACCAATATGGGGTCCTGAACACTGAAGCTTTCTTT.

This clonotype has more than one count but fewer than ten. The V and J genes are TRBV28 and TRBJ2-4; 8 positions match TRBD2. V trimming: 7 bases; J trimming: 1 base; junction bases outside the gene matches: 6. This CDR3 is built from 15 residues. Germline V gene data show CDR1 as MDHEN and CDR2 as SYDVKM. The CDR3 DNA sequence: TGTGCCAGCAAGGGGCGGGGGGTCGCCAAAAACATTCAGTACTTC. Its translation: CASKGRGVAKNIQYF. The whole variable domain, filled in from reference TRBV28 and TRBJ2-4, reads DVKVTQSSRYLVKRTGEKVFLECVQDMDHENMFWYRQDPGLGLRLIYFSYDVKMKEKGDIPEGYSVSREKKERFSLILESASTNQTSMYLCASKGRGVAKNIQYFGAGTRLSVL.

This clonotype has more than one count but fewer than ten. V usage is TRBV28 and J usage is TRBJ2-7; 11 positions match TRBD2. Trimming took 3 bases from V and 4 from J; bases not matched to a gene: 14. This CDR3 is 18 amino acids long. Germline CDR1 is MDHEN and CDR2 is SYDVKM. For the CDR3, the DNA is TGTGCCAGCAGTTTTCCCTCGAGGCTAGCGGGGGGCCGTTACGAGCAGTACGTC. It translates to CASSFPSRLAGGRYEQYV.

The chain joins TRBV2 to TRBJ1-2, with 8 bases that match TRBD1. Germline V gene lookup returns CDR1 SNHLY and CDR2 FYNNEI. The CDR3 runs 18 residues. J was trimmed by 4 bases and V by 7 bases; bases with no gene match: 20. CDR3 region: CASIWSRTGLSNSYGYTF. CDR3 sequence (DNA): TGTGCCAGCATATGGTCCAGGACAGGGTTGTCTAACAGCTATGGCTACACCTTC.

This clonotype was counted only a few times. The chain joins TRBV27 to TRBJ2-3, with 7 bases lining up with TRBD2. CDR3 length: 16 amino acids. Germline V gene sequence: CDR1 MNHEY, CDR2 SMNVEV (reference sequence). V gave up 7 bases and J gave up 2 bases; unmatched junction bases: 12. This chain's CDR3 is CASTPFPRGVTDTQYF. The CDR3 bases are TGTGCCAGCACTCCCTTTCCTCGGGGGGTCACAGATACGCAGTATTTT.

The chain joins TRBV7-3 to TRBJ2-2, with a weak D call TRBD1 (5 bases). The ends were cut back, 5 bases at V and 6 bases at J, with 13 bases in the middle. CDR3 length equals 14 residues. CDR1 and CDR2 from the germline V gene are SGHTA and FQGTGA. The CDR3 sequence: CASSPPGQAGELFF. The CDR3 coding sequence is TGTGCCAGCAGCCCCCCAGGACAAGCCGGGGAGCTGTTTTTT.

This clonotype occurred many times. This chain joins TRBV13 and TRBJ2-3; D unclear. Trimming shortened V by 0 bases and J by 0 bases, and 4 bases separated the two germline ends. Germline CDR1 is PRHDT and CDR2 is FYEKMQ (reference sequence). The CDR3 is 14 amino acids. For the CDR3, the DNA is TGTGCCAGCAGCTTAGGGCGGAGCACAGATACGCAGTATTTT. Amino acids: CASSLGRSTDTQYF.

The chain recombines TRBV27 with TRBJ2-7, with no clear D. This CDR3 has 15 amino acids. V gave up 5 bases and J gave up 3 bases, with 17 bases separating them. Germline CDR1 is MNHEY and CDR2 is SMNVEV (reference sequence). The DNA for the CDR3 is TGTGCCAGCAGTCCGATCGGCCTGCTAGGCTACGAGCAGTACGTC. Protein sequence: CASSPIGLLGYEQYV.

This clonotype was found a few times. V is TRBV6-2 or TRBV6-3 and J is TRBJ2-2; TRBD2 might be the D (5 bases). The length of the CDR3 is 16 residues. V lost 0 bases and J 10 bases, leaving 18 bases between the germline ends. The germline V gene encodes CDR1 MNHEY and CDR2 SVGEGT. The CDR3 bases are TGTGCCAGCAGTTACTCGAAGAGGGTAGGAGCCGAGGAGCTGTTTTTT. This translates into CASSYSKRVGAEELFF.

Only a few counts were recorded for this clonotype. V is TRBV20-1 and J is TRBJ2-7; 9 bases map to TRBD1. This CDR3 spans 12 amino acids. Germline CDR1 and CDR2: DFQATT and SNEGSKA (reference sequence). J gave up 6 bases and V 2 bases, and 2 bases lay outside the gene matches. The CDR3 nucleotides are TGCAGTGCTAGAAACAGGGGGCGCGAGCAGTACGTC. It codes for CSARNRGREQYV.

The chain employs TRBV7-4 and TRBJ2-1, with D possibly called TRBD1 or TRBD2 (5 bases each). Trimming left V 7 bases short and J 4 bases short, with 11 bases between. The CDR3 sequence is 13 residues long. CDR1 and CDR2 (germline): SGHVT, SQSDAQ. The CDR3 protein is CASTRDGYNEQFF. The CDR3 bases are TGTGCCAGCACCAGGGACGGATACAATGAGCAGTTCTTC.

This clonotype showed up just a few times. This chain links TRBV7-9 with TRBJ2-5; 7 bases align to TRBD1. Losses at the gene ends were 5 bases for V and 6 bases for J; bases not matched to a gene: 15. This CDR3 spans 16 amino acids. CDR1 is SEHNR and CDR2 is FQNEAQ in the germline V gene (reference sequence). The CDR3 protein is CASSPPVDRVGKTQYF. For the CDR3, the DNA is TGTGCCAGCAGCCCCCCTGTTGACAGGGTTGGGAAGACCCAGTACTTC. Full variable domain (rest looked up from reference TRBV7-9 and TRBJ2-5): DTGVSQNPRHKITKRGQNVTFRCDPISEHNRLYWYRQTLGQGPEFLTYFQNEAQLEKSRLLSDRFSAERPKGSFSTLEIQRTEQGDSAMYLCASSPPVDRVGKTQYFGPGTRLLVL.

The rearrangement uses TRBV3-1 and TRBJ1-1; D is unresolved. Germline loops: CDR1 LGHDT, CDR2 YNNKEL (reference sequence). The CDR3 is made up of 16 amino acids. Trimming removed 1 base at V and 1 base at J, with 13 bases between. This CDR3 reads CASSQAALGPNTEAFF. The CDR3, as DNA: TGTGCCAGCAGCCAAGCCGCTTTAGGGCCGAACACTGAAGCTTTCTTT.

This clonotype occurred many times. J is TRBJ2-5 and V is TRBV15; 11 bases fit TRBD2. The CDR3 is 19 residues long. V was clipped by 3 bases and J by 7 bases; unmatched bases: 19. Per the germline V gene, CDR1 is LNHNV and CDR2 is YYDKDF (reference sequence). The CDR3 DNA reads TGTGCCACCAGCAGCCTTGACGTAACTAGCGGGGGACTGTCGGGGACCCAGTACTTC. Its translation is CATSSLDVTSGGLSGTQYF.

This clonotype was recorded a few times. The chain combines TRBV10-3 with TRBJ1-5, with 7 bases that match TRBD1. CDR3 length equals 14 residues. Looked up from germline, CDR1 is ENHRY and CDR2 is SYGVKD. Trimming removed 3 bases from V and 4 bases from J; junction bases left unmatched: 3. CDR3: CAISEGRGNQPQHF. CDR3 bases: TGTGCCATCAGTGAAGGCAGGGGGAATCAGCCCCAGCATTTT.

As to this clonotype: One junction end disagrees with the germline gene, perhaps due to a read error. This chain joins TRBV12-3 or TRBV12-4 and TRBJ1-1; no clear D. The CDR3 is 14 residues long. The CDR3 nucleotides read TGTGCCAGCAGCCCCGACGGGGTTGCAACTGAAACTTTCTTT. Translation: CASSPDGVATETFF.

The gene calls are TRBV24-1 and TRBJ2-3; no clear D. Per germline, CDR1 KGHDR and CDR2 SFDVKD. The CDR3 sequence is 14 residues long. V was trimmed by 9 bases and J by 0 bases, leaving 12 bases between them. The CDR3 sequence: CATDDGSSTDTQYF. CDR3 DNA: TGTGCCACCGACGACGGATCTAGCACAGATACGCAGTATTTT.

This clonotype was seen a handful of times. The chain employs TRBV4-1 and TRBJ2-5; D gene uncertain. The CDR3 runs 13 residues. The V and J ends lost 4 bases and 7 bases respectively, with 13 bases between them. Germline V gene lookup returns CDR1 MGHRA and CDR2 YSYEKL. The CDR3 loop reads CASSPALSGTQYF. CDR3 in DNA: TGCGCCAGCAGCCCAGCCCTATCCGGGACCCAGTACTTC.

This clonotype was seen a handful of times. The chain employs TRBV4-3 and TRBJ1-5, with D uncertain. The CDR3 sequence is 15 residues long. Germline V CDR1 and CDR2: LGHNA, YSLEER. The V end was cut by 0 bases, the J end by 4 bases, with 10 bases between. CDR3 in amino acids: CASSQDDRGNQPQHF. The CDR3 DNA reads as TGCGCCAGCAGCCAAGACGACCGAGGGAATCAGCCCCAGCATTTT.

This clonotype was picked up one time. V usage is TRBV4-1 and J usage is TRBJ1-1; D not certain. The CDR3 contains 15 residues. CDR1 and CDR2 (germline): MGHRA, YSYEKL. V lost 3 bases to trimming and J lost 1 base, with 12 bases between them. The CDR3 coding sequence is TGCGCCAGCAGCCACCTCCGGGAAGCGAACACTGAAGCTTTCTTT. Amino acid sequence: CASSHLREANTEAFF.

The table lists this clonotype with a few counts. The V and J genes are TRBV4-3 and TRBJ1-2; D call uncertain. The CDR3 runs 14 residues. The V and J ends lost 5 bases and 3 bases respectively, with 13 bases between them. Germline loops: CDR1 LGHNA, CDR2 YSLEER. In nucleotides, the CDR3 is TGCGCCAGCAGCTTCAGTTCCAGTGACTATGGCTACACCTTC. Amino acid sequence: CASSFSSSDYGYTF.